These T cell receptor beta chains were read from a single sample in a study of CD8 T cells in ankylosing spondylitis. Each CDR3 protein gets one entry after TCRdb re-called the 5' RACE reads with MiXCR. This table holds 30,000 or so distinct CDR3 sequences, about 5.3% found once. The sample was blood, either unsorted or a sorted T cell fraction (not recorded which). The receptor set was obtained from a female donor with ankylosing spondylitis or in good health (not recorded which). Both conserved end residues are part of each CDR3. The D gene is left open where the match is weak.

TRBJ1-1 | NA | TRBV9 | CASSSSSATEAFF
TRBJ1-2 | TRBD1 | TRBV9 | CASSVEGQGYYGYTF
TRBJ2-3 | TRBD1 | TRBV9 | CASSVAGTGNTDTQYF
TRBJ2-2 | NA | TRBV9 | CASSVDPGNTGELFF
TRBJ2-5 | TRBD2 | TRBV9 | CASSVGTSGVQETQYF
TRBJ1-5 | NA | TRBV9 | CASSVEPHSNQPQHF
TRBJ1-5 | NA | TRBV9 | CASSVDHRNQPQHF
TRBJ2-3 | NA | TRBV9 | CASSAVDTQYF
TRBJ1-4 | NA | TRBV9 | CASSVAIRENEKLFF
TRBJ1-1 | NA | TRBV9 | CASSPEVKTEAFF
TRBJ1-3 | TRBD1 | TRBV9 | CASSVGPGQGMDGNTIYF
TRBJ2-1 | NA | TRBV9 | CASSVGVNRDEQFF
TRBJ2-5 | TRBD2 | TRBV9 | CASSAGDLAGGSGETQYF
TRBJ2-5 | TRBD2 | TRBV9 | CASSSSLAGGVEETQYF
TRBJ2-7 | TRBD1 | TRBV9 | CASSVTGQGTEQYF
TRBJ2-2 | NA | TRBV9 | CASSVGVSYTGELFF
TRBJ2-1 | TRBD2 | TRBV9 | CASSVVGSGGARDEQFF
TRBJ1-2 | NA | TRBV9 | CASSVDSRSAYTF
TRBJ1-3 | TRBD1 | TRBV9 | CASSPHPGQSSGNTIYF
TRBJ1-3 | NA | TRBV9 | CASSAGSGVDGNTIYF
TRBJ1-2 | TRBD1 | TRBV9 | CASSGEGQGAGYGYTF
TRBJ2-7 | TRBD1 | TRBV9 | CASSVGTGGGEQYF
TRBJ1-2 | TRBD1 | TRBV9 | CASSPHPDRGYGYTF
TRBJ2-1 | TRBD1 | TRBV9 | CASSSDRGAYNEQFF
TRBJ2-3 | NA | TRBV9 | CASSVVGGLGTDTQYF
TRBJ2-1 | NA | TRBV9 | CASSVVGSGGNNEQFF
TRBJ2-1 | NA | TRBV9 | CASSVGIEKNSYNEQFF
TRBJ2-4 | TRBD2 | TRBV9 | CASSATGGTSGKNIQYF
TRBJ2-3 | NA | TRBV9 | CASSVIDSFSTDTQYF
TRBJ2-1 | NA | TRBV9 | CASSGAGSNEQFF
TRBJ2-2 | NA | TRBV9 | CASTQGPAGTGELFF
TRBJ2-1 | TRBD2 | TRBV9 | CASSPGLAGRNEQFF
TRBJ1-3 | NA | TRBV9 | CASSPEGQGGNTIYF